The 20 T cell receptor beta chains reported below all come from one sample, sequenced in a study of cytomegalovirus exposure and HLA in healthy donors (dated by TCRdb to 2016 to 2017). Libraries were made using the immunoSEQ multiplex PCR assay. The multiplex PCR relied on a mix of 60 forward primers for TCR Vbeta segments and 13 reverse primers for TCR Jbeta segments. Held by TCRdb, this immuneACCESS table contains in-frame sequences only and omits some clones. Under half of the omission traces to an unresolved V gene where checked; the cause of the rest is unknown. In this sample the table shows 150,000 to 200,000 clones, 75% to 90% of which occur a single time. Jointly, the top ten make up 1.5% to 2% of the sample. The sequencing input was PBMCs. Receptors were obtained from a woman under 30 in good health and CMV-seronegative.

The rearrangement links TRBV5-1 to TRBJ1-3; the match to TRBD1 covers 7 bases. The CDR3 runs 16 residues. J gave up 1 base and V 0 bases, and 4 bases lay outside the gene matches. Germline-derived CDR1 and CDR2 are SGHRS and YFSETQ. The CDR3, as DNA: TGCGCCAGCAGCTTGGGGGACAGTATGTCTGGAAACACCATATATTTT. Its translation is CASSLGDSMSGNTIYF.

The CDR3 region has the DNA TGTGCCAGCAGCTCCCAGGACAGGGACTACAATGAGCAGTTCTTC. This codes for CASSSQDRDYNEQFF. The chain recombines TRBV9 with TRBJ2-1; 8 nucleotides align to TRBD1. J gave up 3 bases and V 4 bases, and 6 bases lay outside the gene matches. The CDR3 contains 15 residues. Germline V CDR1 and CDR2: SGDLS, YYNGEE.

This chain links TRBV25-1 with TRBJ2-7, with TRBD1 matching over 11 bases. The length of the CDR3 is 15 residues. In germline, CDR1 is MGHDK, CDR2 SYGVNS. The V segment lost 4 bases and the J segment 2 bases; nucleotides outside the gene matches: 4. As DNA, the CDR3 is TGTGCCAGCAGTGCCTGGGGACAGGGGGCCTACGAGCAGTACTTC. This codes for CASSAWGQGAYEQYF.

This clone was observed a few times. V and J are TRBV2 and TRBJ1-1; 8 bases are shared with TRBD1. This CDR3 region has 15 residues. V lost 6 bases and J lost 1; bases outside the gene matches: 7. The germline V gene has CDR1 SNHLY and CDR2 FYNNEI. In nucleotides, the CDR3 is TGTGCCAGCAGCGGACAGGGACTGGGGAACACTGAAGCTTTCTTT. Translating it yields CASSGQGLGNTEAFF.

The chain links TRBV19 to TRBJ1-1, with 9 positions matching TRBD1. Looked up from germline, CDR1 is LNHDA and CDR2 is SQIVND (reference sequence). The V segment lost 5 bases and the J segment 5 bases; nucleotides outside the gene matches: 9. The CDR3 length is 15 residues. The CDR3 DNA sequence: TGTGCCAGTAGTTTTTACGGACAGGGGAATACTGAAGCTTTCTTT. Translation gives CASSFYGQGNTEAFF.

CDR3 DNA: TGTGCCAGCAGCTTGGGGTTCGGGAGGGGCACAGATACGCAGTATTTT. It codes for CASSLGFGRGTDTQYF. The chain links TRBV5-4 to TRBJ2-3; TRBD2 matches at 8 bases. The V and J ends lost 0 bases and 1 base, in that order; junction bases with no gene match: 4. The CDR3 has 16 amino acids. Germline V gives CDR1 SGHNT, CDR2 YYREEE (reference sequence).

Written as DNA, the CDR3 is TGTGCCAGCAGCTTGGTAGCGGGAGGGACAGATACGCAGTATTTT. Translation gives CASSLVAGGTDTQYF. The J gene is TRBJ2-3, the V gene TRBV7-9; 11 bases align to TRBD2. The germline gives CDR1 SEHNR, CDR2 FQNEAQ (reference sequence). The CDR3 runs 15 residues. J gave up 3 bases and V 3 bases, and 2 bases lay outside the gene matches.

DNA of the CDR3: TGTGCCAGCAGCTCGGACAGATGGCCCCAGCATTTT. Translated, it gives CASSSDRWPQHF. V usage is TRBV2 and J usage is TRBJ1-5; tentatively, D is TRBD1 (6 bases). CDR3 length: 12 residues. The germline V gene has CDR1 SNHLY and CDR2 FYNNEI. Trimming took off 6 bases at V and 9 bases at J, with 12 bases between the two ends.

A remark on this clone: The junction departs from germline at one end; a sequencing error may be responsible. CDR3 nucleotides: TGTTCCAGCAGCTTGGCGGGACTAGCGGGGGTCGGGACGCAGTATTTT. Protein product: CSSSLAGLAGVGTQYF. This chain connects TRBV7-9 to TRBJ2-3, with 14 bases fitting TRBD2. The V gene's germline CDR1 is SEHNR and CDR2 FQNEAQ (reference sequence). The CDR3 runs 16 residues.

The rearrangement joins TRBV13 to TRBJ2-1; TRBD1 matches 7 bases. Germline V CDR1 and CDR2: PRHDT, FYEKMQ (reference sequence). This CDR3 is built from 15 residues. Trimming removed 3 bases from V and 6 bases from J; junction bases left unmatched: 8. The CDR3 spells CASSLARDSGNEQFF. Here the CDR3 DNA reads TGTGCCAGCAGCTTGGCCCGGGACAGCGGCAATGAGCAGTTCTTC.

This chain connects TRBV30 to TRBJ2-4; D ambiguous. The CDR3 contains 13 residues. V gave up 2 bases and J gave up 0 bases, with 5 bases separating them. CDR1 GTSNPN and CDR2 SVGIG come from the germline V gene (reference sequence). The CDR3 is CAWSTVAKNIQYF. The CDR3 DNA reads TGTGCCTGGAGTACTGTAGCCAAAAACATTCAGTACTTC.

This clone was recorded a few times. The chain recombines TRBV7-3 with TRBJ2-1; tentative D call: TRBD1 (5 bases). Trimming removed 4 bases at V and 9 bases at J, with 10 bases between. CDR1 is SGHTA, CDR2 FQGTGA, per germline. The CDR3 has 12 amino acids. The CDR3 here is CASSSTQGEQFF. The CDR3, as DNA: TGTGCCAGCAGCTCGACTCAGGGTGAGCAGTTCTTC.

The CDR3 sequence: CASSLVGEVGFNEKLFF. The DNA of the CDR3 is TGTGCCAGCAGCTTAGTTGGTGAGGTCGGCTTTAATGAAAAACTGTTTTTT. The chain recombines TRBV7-9 with TRBJ1-4, with unresolved D. The CDR3 runs 17 residues. CDR1 and CDR2 from the germline V gene are SEHNR and FQNEAQ (reference sequence). V was clipped by 1 base and J by 4 bases, with 16 bases between them.

This clone was observed a handful of times. This chain uses TRBV28 with TRBJ2-7; 10 bases are a match to TRBD2. The CDR3 spans 14 residues. From germline, CDR1 is MDHEN and CDR2 SYDVKM. V trimming: 3 bases; J trimming: 6 bases; junction bases outside the gene matches: 5. The CDR3 DNA is TGTGCCAGCAGTTTTCCTAGCGGGAGTTCCGAGCAGTACTTC. This gives the protein CASSFPSGSSEQYF.

The chain links TRBV27 to TRBJ1-3; a possible D gene is TRBD1 (6 bases). The V end lost 6 bases, the J end lost 4 bases, and 13 bases lay between the germline ends. The CDR3 consists of 14 residues. The germline CDR1 and CDR2 sequences are MNHEY and SMNVEV (reference sequence). CDR3 DNA: TGTGCCAGCAGAACCAGGGGTTCGGGAAACACCATATATTTT. This encodes CASRTRGSGNTIYF.

The genes are TRBV19 and TRBJ1-5; TRBD1 matches 10 bases. Germline values: CDR1 LNHDA, CDR2 SQIVND (reference sequence). The CDR3 has 14 residues. Trimming at V came to 10 bases and at J to 2 bases, leaving 5 bases not matched to a gene. The CDR3 is CATTGTGGNQPQHF. CDR3 DNA: TGTGCCACAACCGGGACAGGGGGCAATCAGCCCCAGCATTTT. The entire variable domain, with the rest obtained from reference TRBV19 and TRBJ1-5, is as follows: DGGITQSPKYLFRKEGQNVTLSCEQNLNHDAMYWYRQDPGQGLRLIYYSQIVNDFQKGDIAEGYSVSREKKESFPLTVTSAQKNPTAFYLCATTGTGGNQPQHFGDGTRLSIL.

The V and J genes are TRBV5-4 and TRBJ1-2; maybe TRBD1 (6 bases). The ends were cut back, 0 bases at V and 2 bases at J, with 11 bases in the middle. Germline V gene sequence: CDR1 SGHNT, CDR2 YYREEE (reference sequence). The CDR3 is made up of 15 amino acids. The CDR3 DNA reads TGTGCCAGCAGCTTGGGGGCAGGGGCGAACTATGGCTACACCTTC. This codes for CASSLGAGANYGYTF.

The CDR3 DNA follows: TGTGCCAGTAAAGCGACTTCTAGCGGGAGTTACAATGAGCAGTTCTTC. As protein: CASKATSSGSYNEQFF. V is TRBV19 and J is TRBJ2-1, with 10 nucleotides matching TRBD2. Germline V lookup: CDR1 LNHDA, CDR2 SQIVND (reference sequence). V was clipped by 7 bases and J by 4 bases; unmatched bases: 10. The CDR3 covers 16 residues. The full variable domain, its missing parts supplied by reference TRBV19 and TRBJ2-1, is DGGITQSPKYLFRKEGQNVTLSCEQNLNHDAMYWYRQDPGQGLRLIYYSQIVNDFQKGDIAEGYSVSREKKESFPLTVTSAQKNPTAFYLCASKATSSGSYNEQFFGPGTRLTVL.

J is TRBJ1-1 and V is TRBV18; perhaps TRBD1 as D (6 bases). CDR3 length equals 14 residues. Trimming removed 3 bases at V and 1 base at J, with 9 bases between. The germline gives CDR1 KGHSH, CDR2 LQKENI. CDR3 protein: CASSPQGWNTEAFF. CDR3 bases: TGTGCCAGCTCACCGCAGGGGTGGAACACTGAAGCTTTCTTT.

This clone was counted only a few times. V is TRBV7-8 and J is TRBJ2-7; 9 positions agree with TRBD2. Germline CDR1 reads SGHVS; CDR2 reads FQNEAQ. CDR3 length equals 17 residues. Germline trimming cut 0 bases from V and 1 base from J; bases unmatched to any gene: 7. The chain's CDR3 is CASSLAVFSGGSYEQYF. The CDR3 DNA reads TGTGCCAGCAGCTTAGCCGTTTTTAGCGGGGGTTCCTACGAGCAGTACTTC. Full variable domain (missing parts from reference TRBV7-8 and TRBJ2-7): GAGVSQSPRYKVAKRGQDVALRCDPISGHVSLFWYQQALGQGPEFLTYFQNEAQLDKSGLPSDRFFAERPEGSVSTLKIQRTQQEDSAVYLCASSLAVFSGGSYEQYFGPGTRLTVT.